One T cell receptor beta chain is described in this entry. Its antigen is not known. The germline V gene has CDR1 LNHDA and CDR2 SQIVND (reference sequence). V was pared by 1 base and J by 8 bases, with 8 bases between. CDR3 size: 12 residues. The sample originates from a study of tumor-infiltrating lymphocytes in localized non-small cell lung cancer. Study context: Each patient gave resected tumor and non-adjacent uninvolved lung tissue.

The protocol was immunoSEQ multiplex PCR, while the TCRdb copy is restricted to in-frame clones and leaves out a portion. The sample lists about 12,000 clones, 70% to 90% seen once, with under 4.5% in the top ten. Findings and limits, study-wide: TCRbeta sequencing showed higher T cell infiltration in tumors than uninvolved lung. T-cell fraction did not differ between immunotypes IM1 and IM2. Each assay used a separate piece of the same tissue.

This chain connects TRBV19 to TRBJ1-2; no definite D call. The sequenced material came from uninvolved lung tissue not adjacent to the tumor. The receptor comes from a human donor with non-small cell lung cancer. CDR3 DNA: TGTGCCAGTAGTATAGTTCCAGGAGGCTACACCTTC. It translates to CASSIVPGGYTF.